This T cell receptor (beta chain) was sequenced during a study of shared clonotypes between healthy human individuals. Study information: Each donor had three CD4 naive, three CD4 memory, two CD8 naive and one CD8 memory plate.

Notes on the study in general: Clonotypes not shared had lower generation probabilities than those common to all four donors.

The CDR3 is 12 amino acids. Per the germline V gene, CDR1 is SGHVS and CDR2 is FNYEAQ. Trimming removed 4 bases at V and 4 bases at J, with 4 bases between. Genomic DNA belonging to each subset was distributed in equal measure over several immunoSEQ plates. Tens of thousands of T cell genomes (around 190 ng DNA) went into each sorted-subset replicate. The protocol was immunoSEQ multiplex PCR, while the TCRdb copy is restricted to in-frame clones and leaves out a portion. In the table there are millions of clones, about 95% of which are singletons. CD45RO-negative, CCR7-selected cells formed the naive CD8 fraction, which excluded terminally differentiated effector memory CD45RA+ cells. Comment on this clone: Its antigen is as yet unknown.

The J gene is TRBJ2-2, the V gene TRBV7-6, with D hard to call. The sequence came from a man in his late teens or twenties in good health. Sequencing used naive CD8+ T cells sorted from blood. The CDR3 loop is CASSSFTGELFF. In nucleotides, the CDR3 is TGTGCCAGCAGCTCCTTCACCGGGGAGCTGTTTTTT.